The 25 T cell receptor beta chains given below trace back to one sample, sequenced in a study of shared clonotypes between healthy human individuals. The table came from immunoSEQ multiplex PCR; TCRdb's copy has only in-frame clones and leaves some out. Of some 2,500,000 clones listed, approximately 93% are singletons. Sequenced sample: naive CD4+ T cells from PBMCs. Described subset: CD45RA+ positively selected. These receptors were collected from a man younger than 30 in good health. Some clones in this sample may be carry-over from other donors' samples.

This clone was seen only once. Other DNA sequences in the same sample also yield this CDR3. V gene TRBV29-1 combines with J gene TRBJ2-3; 7 nucleotides match TRBD1. CDR1 and CDR2 from the germline V gene are SQVTM and ANQGSEA. J was trimmed by 4 bases and V by 3 bases; bases with no gene match: 1. The CDR3 covers 12 residues. CDR3 nucleotides: TGCAGCGTTGATCAGGGGGCAGATACGCAGTATTTT. Amino acids: CSVDQGADTQYF.

The chain combines TRBV5-1 with TRBJ2-1, with D perhaps matching TRBD1 (6 bases). V lost 0 bases, J lost 0 bases, and 25 bases lay in between. Germline lookup yields CDR1 SGHRS and CDR2 YFSETQ. CDR3 length: 21 amino acids. CDR3 sequence: CASSLARGRQGPSSSYNEQFF. The CDR3 bases are TGCGCCAGCAGCTTGGCCCGTGGACGGCAGGGGCCCTCGAGCTCCTACAATGAGCAGTTCTTC.

V and J are TRBV10-1 and TRBJ2-1; 7 positions agree with TRBD2. The germline V gene has CDR1 WNHNN and CDR2 SYGVQD (reference sequence). The trim removed 1 base at V and 9 bases at J, leaving 6 bases unmatched. The CDR3 totals 14 residues. DNA for the CDR3: TGCGCCAGCAGTGAGTACAGGACTAGGAGTGAGCAGTTCTTC. This gives the protein CASSEYRTRSEQFF.

This chain uses TRBV5-1 with TRBJ2-1, with TRBD1 matching 9 bases. CDR3 length equals 14 residues. V trimming: 5 bases; J trimming: 4 bases; junction bases outside the gene matches: 4. The germline CDR1 and CDR2 sequences are SGHRS and YFSETQ. CDR3 loop: CASRGQGRYNEQFF. In nucleotides, the CDR3 is TGCGCCAGCAGAGGACAGGGGAGATACAATGAGCAGTTCTTC.

The gene calls are TRBV15 and TRBJ2-5, with D hard to call. The V and J ends lost 4 bases and 4 bases respectively, with 4 bases between them. The germline CDR1 and CDR2 sequences are LNHNV and YYDKDF (reference sequence). The CDR3 has 11 residues. As DNA, the CDR3 is TGTGCCACCAGCATTGGAGAGACCCAGTACTTC. Translation gives CATSIGETQYF.

The V and J genes are TRBV28 and TRBJ1-2; TRBD1 is a possible D gene (6 bases). Germline loops: CDR1 MDHEN, CDR2 SYDVKM. V lost 6 bases to trimming and J lost 8 bases, with 16 bases between them. The CDR3 totals 13 residues. The CDR3 protein is CASRRTDRAGYTF. The CDR3 DNA follows: TGTGCCAGCAGACGGACAGACCGGGCGGGCTACACCTTC.

This clone showed up just once. The gene calls are TRBV5-1 and TRBJ2-5; D perhaps matches TRBD2 (5 bases). The germline V and J ends were trimmed by 5 bases and 5 bases, with 19 bases remaining between them. The V gene's germline CDR1 is SGHRS and CDR2 YFSETQ. CDR3 size: 15 residues. As DNA, the CDR3 is TGCGCCAGCAGACGGGCGGGCGCCTCCGGGGAGACCCAGTACTTC. Its protein product is CASRRAGASGETQYF.

The chain combines TRBV4-1 with TRBJ2-5; 7 positions agree with TRBD1. Trimming at V came to 1 base and at J to 5 bases, leaving 7 bases not matched to a gene. CDR1 and CDR2 (germline): MGHRA, YSYEKL. The CDR3 loop spans 15 amino acids. In DNA, the CDR3 is TGCGCCAGCAGCCAAGCCCCGACAGGGAAGGAGACCCAGTACTTC. This sequence encodes CASSQAPTGKETQYF.

The chain joins TRBV5-5 to TRBJ1-1, with a tentative D call TRBD1 (5 bases). Germline loops: CDR1 SGHKS, CDR2 YYEKEE (reference sequence). The CDR3 totals 15 residues. The V end was cut by 4 bases, the J end by 1 base, with 14 bases between. The CDR3 sequence is CASSQTPQGNTEAFF. CDR3 bases: TGTGCCAGCAGCCAAACACCTCAGGGGAACACTGAAGCTTTCTTT. Using reference TRBV5-5 and TRBJ1-1 for the parts outside the CDR3, the full variable domain is DAGVTQSPTHLIKTRGQQVTLRCSPISGHKSVSWYQQVLGQGPQFIFQYYEKEERGRGNFPDRFSARQFPNYSSELNVNALLLGDSALYLCASSQTPQGNTEAFFGQGTRLTVV.

The J gene is TRBJ2-6, the V gene TRBV19; maybe TRBD2 (5 bases). The V gene's germline CDR1 is LNHDA and CDR2 SQIVND (reference sequence). Trimming removed 1 base from V and 0 bases from J, with 13 bases in between. This CDR3 is 18 amino acids long. The CDR3 sequence is CASSIGGGIFSGANVLTF. CDR3 nucleotide sequence: TGTGCCAGTAGTATAGGTGGAGGAATCTTCTCTGGGGCCAACGTCCTGACTTTC.

This chain uses TRBV9 with TRBJ2-1; no clear D gene. The V gene's germline CDR1 is SGDLS and CDR2 YYNGEE. This CDR3 spans 14 amino acids. The V gene lost 7 bases and the J gene lost 10 bases, with 21 bases spanning the gap. The CDR3 region is CASAEANRPGEQFF. The DNA of the CDR3 is TGTGCCAGCGCCGAGGCCAACCGCCCCGGAGAGCAGTTCTTC.

The chain uses TRBV28 and TRBJ2-7, with 9 bases fitting TRBD2. With V trimmed by 6 bases and J by 1 base, 7 bases remained unmatched. The CDR3 spans 15 residues. Germline V gene lookup returns CDR1 MDHEN and CDR2 SYDVKM. In nucleotides, the CDR3 is TGTGCCAGCAGATTAGGACTAGCGAAATCCTACGAGCAGTACTTC. It encodes CASRLGLAKSYEQYF.

The V and J genes are TRBV4-1 and TRBJ1-4; perhaps TRBD1 as D (5 bases). CDR1 is MGHRA and CDR2 is YSYEKL in the germline V gene. V gave up 1 base and J gave up 8 bases, with 8 bases separating them. CDR3 length: 13 residues. CDR3 coding DNA: TGCGCCAGCAGCCAAGGGGGGTCCGAAAAACTGTTTTTT. It translates to CASSQGGSEKLFF.

The chain combines TRBV5-1 with TRBJ2-7; D is possibly TRBD1 or TRBD2 (7 bases each). The V and J ends lost 4 bases and 3 bases respectively, with 11 bases between them. The CDR3 is made up of 13 amino acids. Germline CDR1 and CDR2: SGHRS and YFSETQ. This CDR3 is CASSGRDSYEQYF. CDR3 coding DNA: TGCGCCAGCAGCGGGAGGGACAGCTACGAGCAGTACTTC.

The count of this clone is one. The CDR3 here is CASSPGGMNTEAFF. The CDR3 region has the DNA TGCGCCAGCAGCCCAGGGGGCATGAACACTGAAGCTTTCTTT. The chain recombines TRBV4-3 with TRBJ1-1, with 8 bases lining up with TRBD1. With V trimmed by 4 bases and J by 0 bases, 1 base remained unmatched. The CDR3 extends over 14 amino acids. Germline CDR1 is LGHNA and CDR2 is YSLEER.

The chain links TRBV2 to TRBJ2-3, with 7 positions matching TRBD2. This CDR3 is 14 amino acids long. The trim removed 7 bases at V and 0 bases at J, leaving 4 bases unmatched. Germline V gene sequence: CDR1 SNHLY, CDR2 FYNNEI. The CDR3 bases are TGTGCCAGCACCCTTAGCGGGAGCACAGATACGCAGTATTTT. It yields the protein CASTLSGSTDTQYF.

As for this clone: Distinct nucleotide sequences in the sample also encode this CDR3. This chain connects TRBV20-1 to TRBJ2-7; no firm D call. Germline V gene data show CDR1 as DFQATT and CDR2 as SNEGSKA (reference sequence). V lost 3 bases to trimming and J lost 3 bases, with 6 bases between them. This CDR3 region has 11 residues. In DNA, the CDR3 is TGCAGTGCTAGTTTAGGCTACGAGCAGTACTTC. Its translation: CSASLGYEQYF.

The chain is built from TRBV6-6 and TRBJ2-1; weak D call: TRBD2 (5 bases). This CDR3 is 13 amino acids long. The V gene's germline CDR1 is MNHNY and CDR2 SVGAGI (reference sequence). Here the CDR3 reads CGIGKDSYNEQFF. The CDR3 nucleotides are TGTGGCATCGGGAAGGACTCCTACAATGAGCAGTTCTTC.

The V call is TRBV7-9, the J call TRBJ2-7; a weak D match, TRBD1 (5 bases). Germline-derived CDR1 and CDR2 are SEHNR and FQNEAQ (reference sequence). V was clipped by 2 bases and J by 0 bases, with 11 bases between them. The CDR3 spans 15 residues. The CDR3, as DNA: TGTGCCAGCAGCTTAAGGGGTTCAAGCTCCTACGAGCAGTACTTC. Translation gives CASSLRGSSSYEQYF.

The chain carries TRBV7-9 and TRBJ2-1; a possible D gene is TRBD2 (6 bases). The germline V gene has CDR1 SEHNR and CDR2 FQNEAQ (reference sequence). There are 17 residues in the CDR3. The V gene lost 4 bases and the J gene lost 7 bases, with 23 bases spanning the gap. The CDR3, as DNA: TGTGCCAGCAGCTCCACGCGGGTAGCGGCCACTAGGAATGAGCAGTTCTTC. Amino acids: CASSSTRVAATRNEQFF.

The chain carries TRBV7-2 and TRBJ2-3; D possibly corresponds to TRBD1 (5 bases). The CDR3 extends over 16 amino acids. Germline lookup yields CDR1 SGHTA and CDR2 FQGNSA. V gave up 0 bases and J gave up 9 bases, with 19 bases separating them. The CDR3, as DNA: TGTGCCAGCAGCTTAGCTGTTGACTCAGGGTCTTACACGCAGTATTTT. It encodes CASSLAVDSGSYTQYF.

The J gene is TRBJ2-1, the V gene TRBV7-9; either TRBD1 or TRBD2 may supply D (8 bases each). With 5 bases removed from V and 7 bases from J, the gap between germline ends came to 21 bases. The CDR3 covers 16 residues. Germline V gene sequence: CDR1 SEHNR, CDR2 FQNEAQ (reference sequence). The CDR3 region is CASSPGGSGRRNEQFF. CDR3 in DNA: TGTGCCAGCAGCCCAGGGGGCAGCGGGAGACGGAATGAGCAGTTCTTC.

This sequence joins TRBV5-1 and TRBJ1-2; 9 bases are a match to TRBD1. CDR1 is SGHRS, CDR2 YFSETQ, per germline. After removal of 4 bases from V and 2 bases from J, the junction contained 12 bases not matched to a gene. The CDR3 contains 17 residues. CDR3 residues: CASSTVPPGQGNYGYTF. The CDR3 nucleotides read TGCGCCAGCAGCACCGTACCCCCGGGACAGGGAAACTATGGCTACACCTTC.

V and J are TRBV28 and TRBJ2-7; D gene unclear. The CDR3 is 14 amino acids. In germline, CDR1 is MDHEN, CDR2 SYDVKM. The V end was cut by 2 bases, the J end by 5 bases, with 13 bases between. CDR3 sequence reads: CASSLGGWRNEQYF. The CDR3 region has the DNA TGTGCCAGCAGTTTAGGCGGTTGGCGGAACGAGCAGTACTTC.

Worth noting for this clone: Other DNA sequences in the sample encode the same CDR3. V usage is TRBV28 and J usage is TRBJ2-7; no firm D call. CDR3 size: 11 residues. V dropped 5 bases and J dropped 1 base, with 3 bases sitting between them. CDR1 and CDR2 (germline): MDHEN, SYDVKM. The CDR3: CASSGSYEQYF. The CDR3 DNA follows: TGTGCCAGCAGTGGTTCCTACGAGCAGTACTTC. Drawing the rest from reference TRBV28 and TRBJ2-7, the complete variable domain is DVKVTQSSRYLVKRTGEKVFLECVQDMDHENMFWYRQDPGLGLRLIYFSYDVKMKEKGDIPEGYSVSREKKERFSLILESASTNQTSMYLCASSGSYEQYFGPGTRLTVT.